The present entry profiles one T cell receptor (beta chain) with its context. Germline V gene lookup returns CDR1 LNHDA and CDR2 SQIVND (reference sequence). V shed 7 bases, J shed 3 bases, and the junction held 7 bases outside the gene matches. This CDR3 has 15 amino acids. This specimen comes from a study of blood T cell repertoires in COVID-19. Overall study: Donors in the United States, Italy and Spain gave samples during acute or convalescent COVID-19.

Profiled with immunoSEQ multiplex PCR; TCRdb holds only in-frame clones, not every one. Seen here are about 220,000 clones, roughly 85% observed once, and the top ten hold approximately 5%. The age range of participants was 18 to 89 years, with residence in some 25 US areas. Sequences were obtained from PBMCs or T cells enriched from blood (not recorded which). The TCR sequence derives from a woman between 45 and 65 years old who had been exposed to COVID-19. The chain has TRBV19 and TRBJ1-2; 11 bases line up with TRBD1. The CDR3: CASIKRTGGDYGYTF. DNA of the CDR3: TGTGCCAGTATCAAGAGGACAGGGGGCGACTATGGCTACACCTTC. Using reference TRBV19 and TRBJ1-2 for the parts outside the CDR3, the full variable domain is DGGITQSPKYLFRKEGQNVTLSCEQNLNHDAMYWYRQDPGQGLRLIYYSQIVNDFQKGDIAEGYSVSREKKESFPLTVTSAQKNPTAFYLCASIKRTGGDYGYTFGSGTRLTVV.